These 31 T cell receptor beta chains came from one sample sequenced in a study of blood T cell repertoires in COVID-19. Sequencing used immunoSEQ multiplex PCR; TCRdb keeps in-frame clones, though not all of them. The sample shows some 91,000 clones, 75% to 95% of them seen only once. The sample was peripheral blood. Receptors were obtained from a man aged 60-69 years with acute or convalescent COVID-19.

The chain recombines TRBV5-1 with TRBJ2-1; TRBD2 might be the D (5 bases). The ends were cut back, 2 bases at V and 8 bases at J, with 14 bases in the middle. The CDR3 consists of 14 residues. Germline V gene sequence: CDR1 SGHRS, CDR2 YFSETQ. The CDR3 sequence: CASSLGYGEYEQFF. As DNA, the CDR3 is TGCGCCAGCAGCTTAGGTTATGGGGAGTATGAGCAGTTCTTC.

The rearrangement joins TRBV19 to TRBJ1-6; no definite D call. CDR1 is LNHDA and CDR2 is SQIVND in the germline V gene (reference sequence). Trimming left V 5 bases short and J 6 bases short, with 11 bases between. The CDR3 totals 14 residues. CDR3 DNA: TGTGCCAGTAGTGTGTTAGGACTTAATTCACCCCTCCACTTT. It encodes CASSVLGLNSPLHF.

CDR3 in amino acids: CASSYLSGQRLEAFF. Written as DNA, the CDR3 is TGTGCCAGCAGTTATTTGAGCGGACAGCGGCTTGAAGCTTTCTTT. V and J are TRBV6-5 and TRBJ1-1; maybe TRBD1 (6 bases). This CDR3 region has 15 residues. Trimming left V 3 bases short and J 7 bases short, with 18 bases between. Germline CDR1 is MNHEY and CDR2 is SVGAGI.

The V gene is TRBV15, the J gene TRBJ1-1, with D unclear. This CDR3 has 15 amino acids. Per germline, CDR1 LNHNV and CDR2 YYDKDF (reference sequence). V lost 1 base and J 1 base, leaving 10 bases between the germline ends. The CDR3 region has the DNA TGTGCCACCAGCAGAGTTGAGGGTTGGAACACTGAAGCTTTCTTT. This encodes CATSRVEGWNTEAFF. Full variable domain (outside the CDR3, taken from reference TRBV15 and TRBJ1-1): DAMVIQNPRYQVTQFGKPVTLSCSQTLNHNVMYWYQQKSSQAPKLLFHYYDKDFNNEADTPDNFQSRRPNTSFCFLDIRSPGLGDTAMYLCATSRVEGWNTEAFFGQGTRLTVV.

This clone was counted a few times. The chain is built from TRBV6-1 and TRBJ1-1; D is undetermined. The V gene lost 7 bases and the J gene lost 2 bases, with 5 bases spanning the gap. CDR1 is MNHNS, CDR2 SASEGT, per germline. The CDR3 is 11 amino acids. The CDR3 DNA reads TGTGCCAGCACCGTAAACACTGAAGCTTTCTTT. Protein product: CASTVNTEAFF.

The rearrangement joins TRBV5-1 to TRBJ2-7; maybe TRBD2 (5 bases). The CDR3 spans 13 residues. V lost 5 bases and J lost 4, with 13 bases in between. CDR1 and CDR2 from the germline V gene are SGHRS and YFSETQ. CDR3 sequence reads: CASRKSGIYEQYF. The CDR3 region has the DNA TGCGCCAGCAGAAAATCGGGGATTTACGAGCAGTACTTC. Together with reference TRBV5-1 and TRBJ2-7, the CDR3 gives the full variable domain: KAGVTQTPRYLIKTRGQQVTLSCSPISGHRSVSWYQQTPGQGLQFLFEYFSETQRNKGNFPGRFSGRQFSNSRSEMNVSTLELGDSALYLCASRKSGIYEQYFGPGTRLTVT.

This chain links TRBV5-8 with TRBJ1-6, with 8 bases aligning to TRBD1. Germline V gene data show CDR1 as SGHTS and CDR2 as YDEGEE. V trimming: 10 bases; J trimming: 8 bases; junction bases outside the gene matches: 5. CDR3 size: 12 residues. In nucleotides, the CDR3 is TGTGCCGGGGGACAGGAACATTCACCCCTCCACTTT. This sequence encodes CAGGQEHSPLHF. Using reference TRBV5-8 and TRBJ1-6 for the parts outside the CDR3, the full variable domain is EAGVTQSPTHLIKTRGQQATLRCSPISGHTSVYWYQQALGLGLQFLLWYDEGEERNRGNFPPRFSGRQFPNYSSELNVNALELEDSALYLCAGGQEHSPLHFGNGTRLTVT.

CDR3 amino acids: CASSPREQGALGANVLTF. Written as DNA, the CDR3 is TGTGCCAGCTCACCAAGGGAACAGGGGGCGCTGGGGGCCAACGTCCTGACTTTC. V is TRBV18 and J is TRBJ2-6; the match to TRBD1 covers 9 bases. CDR3 length equals 18 residues. Germline loops: CDR1 KGHSH, CDR2 LQKENI. The J segment lost 4 bases and the V segment lost 2 bases, leaving 9 bases of the junction unmatched.

The chain has TRBV11-2 and TRBJ1-2; a possible D gene is TRBD1 (5 bases). Trimming left V 3 bases short and J 4 bases short, with 9 bases between. Germline V gene sequence: CDR1 SGHAT, CDR2 FQNNGV. The CDR3 sequence is 13 residues long. This chain's CDR3 is CASSFQGGYGYTF. DNA for the CDR3: TGTGCCAGCAGCTTCCAGGGCGGCTATGGCTACACCTTC.

CDR3 sequence (DNA): TGTGCCTGCATTCGAGGTGTGTCCAATAGCCAGCCCCAGCATTTT. The encoded protein is CACIRGVSNSQPQHF. This rearrangement joins TRBV6-5 to TRBJ1-5; no clear D. This CDR3 is built from 15 residues. Trimming pared 11 bases from V and 7 bases from J, leaving 24 bases between. The germline V gene has CDR1 MNHEY and CDR2 SVGAGI.

The V and J genes are TRBV29-1 and TRBJ1-1, with 12 bases fitting TRBD1. The CDR3 covers 14 residues. CDR1 and CDR2 (germline): SQVTM, ANQGSEA. Trimming at V came to 6 bases and at J to 3 bases, leaving 5 bases not matched to a gene. The CDR3, as DNA: TGCAGCGTAACGGGACAGGGGGCTTACACTGAAGCTTTCTTT. It codes for CSVTGQGAYTEAFF.

The chain uses TRBV6-4 and TRBJ1-2; 9 nucleotides align to TRBD1. In germline, CDR1 is MRHNA, CDR2 SNTAGT. This CDR3 is built from 13 residues. The junction had 0 bases not matched to a gene; V was cut back by 4 bases and J by 3 bases. CDR3 nucleotide sequence: TGTGCCAGCAGTGGACAGGGGGACTATGGCTACACCTTC. Protein sequence: CASSGQGDYGYTF.

This clone was counted once. CDR3 nucleotides: TGTGCCAGTAGATTCGGGGACTATGGCTACACCTTC. Its translation is CASRFGDYGYTF. This chain links TRBV19 with TRBJ1-2; D is uncertain. Germline CDR1 reads LNHDA; CDR2 reads SQIVND (reference sequence). The V and J ends lost 6 bases and 3 bases respectively, with 8 bases between them. The CDR3 length is 12 residues.

The chain is built from TRBV9 and TRBJ2-3, with D hard to call. The CDR3 is 13 amino acids. V was shortened by 6 bases and J by 6 bases, with 14 bases between the two germline ends. Germline CDR1 is SGDLS and CDR2 is YYNGEE. The CDR3 DNA follows: TGTGCCAGCACCCCTAGTGTGGCGGATACGCAGTATTTT. As protein: CASTPSVADTQYF.

As DNA, the CDR3 is TGCGCCAGCAGCCAAGACCCGGGACAGCTTCGTAATTCACCCCTCCACTTT. Residues: CASSQDPGQLRNSPLHF. The rearrangement joins TRBV4-1 to TRBJ1-6; 7 positions agree with TRBD1. Germline CDR1 reads MGHRA; CDR2 reads YSYEKL. Trimming removed 0 bases from V and 6 bases from J; junction bases left unmatched: 8. The CDR3 totals 17 residues.

V is TRBV6-4 and J is TRBJ2-1; 7 nucleotides line up with TRBD1. Germline V lookup: CDR1 MRHNA, CDR2 SNTAGT. The J segment lost 5 bases and the V segment lost 2 bases, leaving 0 bases of the junction unmatched. The CDR3 is 13 residues long. The CDR3 protein is CASSDRGHNEQFF. The CDR3 DNA is TGTGCCAGCAGTGACAGGGGGCACAATGAGCAGTTCTTC.

The chain employs TRBV28 and TRBJ1-2; D remains unclear. V was clipped by 7 bases and J by 6 bases, with 18 bases between them. The CDR3 covers 14 residues. CDR1 MDHEN and CDR2 SYDVKM come from the germline V gene. In nucleotides, the CDR3 is TGTGCCAGCACTCTTCCAGGTGGCTGGGATGGCTACACCTTC. Translating it yields CASTLPGGWDGYTF.

The chain employs TRBV20-1 and TRBJ2-5; D not resolved. The CDR3 loop spans 11 amino acids. The V gene lost 6 bases and the J gene lost 5 bases, with 10 bases spanning the gap. Germline V gene sequence: CDR1 DFQATT, CDR2 SNEGSKA (reference sequence). In nucleotides, the CDR3 is TGCAGTGCCCACCGGTCGGAGACCCAGTACTTC. This sequence encodes CSAHRSETQYF.

The rearrangement joins TRBV27 to TRBJ2-3; 12 bases agree with TRBD2. The length of the CDR3 is 15 residues. Per germline, CDR1 MNHEY and CDR2 SMNVEV (reference sequence). The trim removed 4 bases at V and 4 bases at J, leaving 3 bases unmatched. DNA of the CDR3: TGTGCCAGCAGTTCCCGGACTAGCGGGGCAGATACGCAGTATTTT. Encoded protein: CASSSRTSGADTQYF.

This clone has just a few counts. The chain is built from TRBV11-1 and TRBJ2-1, with TRBD1 matching over 11 bases. Germline V gene sequence: CDR1 SGHAT, CDR2 FQDESV (reference sequence). This CDR3 is 13 amino acids long. Germline trimming cut 6 bases from V and 9 bases from J; bases unmatched to any gene: 4. CDR3 sequence: CASRRTGGGEQFF. The CDR3, as DNA: TGTGCCAGCAGACGGACAGGGGGCGGTGAGCAGTTCTTC.

The chain uses TRBV19 and TRBJ1-1; TRBD1 might be the D (6 bases). V lost 4 bases and J lost 2, with 17 bases in between. CDR3 length equals 16 residues. Per germline, CDR1 LNHDA and CDR2 SQIVND (reference sequence). CDR3 region: CASSRAGGGLNTEAFF. The CDR3 coding sequence is TGTGCCAGTAGTAGAGCGGGCGGGGGGCTTAACACTGAAGCTTTCTTT.

The genes are TRBV6-5 and TRBJ2-2; 9 positions match TRBD1. This CDR3 spans 16 amino acids. The V and J ends lost 0 bases and 6 bases, in that order; junction bases with no gene match: 5. The germline gives CDR1 MNHEY, CDR2 SVGAGI. The CDR3 DNA reads TGTGCCAGCAGTTACTCGGACAGGGGTCGGGCCGGGGAGCTGTTTTTT. It codes for CASSYSDRGRAGELFF.

This sequence joins TRBV7-8 and TRBJ1-1, with 10 nucleotides matching TRBD1. After removal of 4 bases from V and 4 bases from J, the junction contained 0 bases not matched to a gene. The CDR3 covers 13 residues. The germline V gene encodes CDR1 SGHVS and CDR2 FQNEAQ. CDR3 protein: CASSWDRGTEAFF. Here the CDR3 DNA reads TGTGCCAGCAGCTGGGACAGGGGCACTGAAGCTTTCTTT.

The V call is TRBV20-1, the J call TRBJ1-2; D is possibly TRBD1 (6 bases). The V gene lost 3 bases and the J gene lost 3 bases, with 8 bases spanning the gap. CDR1 is DFQATT and CDR2 is SNEGSKA in the germline V gene (reference sequence). The CDR3 length is 12 residues. In nucleotides, the CDR3 is TGCAGTGCTAGTTCAGGGGACTATGGCTACACCTTC. This codes for CSASSGDYGYTF.

The V and J genes are TRBV7-9 and TRBJ2-2; no definite D call. The CDR3 is 19 amino acids. Trimming shortened V by 4 bases and J by 3 bases, and 24 bases separated the two germline ends. Germline V gene data show CDR1 as SEHNR and CDR2 as FQNEAQ (reference sequence). Here the CDR3 DNA reads TGTGCCAGCAGCTATTACCGATTTGAATTTGATTCGGACACCGGGGAGCTGTTTTTT. It translates to CASSYYRFEFDSDTGELFF. Full variable domain (remainder filled in from reference TRBV7-9 and TRBJ2-2): DTGVSQNPRHKITKRGQNVTFRCDPISEHNRLYWYRQTLGQGPEFLTYFQNEAQLEKSRLLSDRFSAERPKGSFSTLEIQRTEQGDSAMYLCASSYYRFEFDSDTGELFFGEGSRLTVL.

The gene calls are TRBV24-1 and TRBJ2-1; 10 nucleotides agree with TRBD2. From germline, CDR1 is KGHDR and CDR2 SFDVKD. This CDR3 comprises 16 residues. Trimming took 6 bases from V and 6 from J; bases not matched to a gene: 10. The CDR3 region is CATSSGLAGVSNEQFF. Here the CDR3 DNA reads TGTGCCACCAGTTCCGGGCTAGCGGGGGTCTCCAATGAGCAGTTCTTC.

The chain links TRBV19 to TRBJ2-2; maybe TRBD1 (5 bases). The germline V gene has CDR1 LNHDA and CDR2 SQIVND (reference sequence). Deletions cut 8 bases from V and 4 bases from J, with 11 bases between. The CDR3 has 13 amino acids. The CDR3 loop is CASSTDSTGELFF. The CDR3 coding sequence is TGTGCCAGTTCGACAGATTCCACCGGGGAGCTGTTTTTT. Complete variable domain (other parts from reference TRBV19 and TRBJ2-2): DGGITQSPKYLFRKEGQNVTLSCEQNLNHDAMYWYRQDPGQGLRLIYYSQIVNDFQKGDIAEGYSVSREKKESFPLTVTSAQKNPTAFYLCASSTDSTGELFFGEGSRLTVL.

The rearrangement links TRBV2 to TRBJ1-5; 7 nucleotides align to TRBD1. The CDR3 totals 12 residues. CDR1 is SNHLY and CDR2 is FYNNEI in the germline V gene. V shed 7 bases, J shed 4 bases, and the junction held 1 base outside the gene matches. CDR3 residues: CASTGGNQPQHF. The CDR3 nucleotides read TGTGCCAGCACAGGGGGGAATCAGCCCCAGCATTTT. The full variable domain, with the rest looked up from reference TRBV2 and TRBJ1-5, is EPEVTQTPSHQVTQMGQEVILRCVPISNHLYFYWYRQILGQKVEFLVSFYNNEISEKSEIFDDQFSVERPDGSNFTLKIRSTKLEDSAMYFCASTGGNQPQHFGDGTRLSIL.

The V gene is TRBV6-6, the J gene TRBJ1-4, with D possibly matching TRBD1 (6 bases). The germline V gene encodes CDR1 MNHNY and CDR2 SVGAGI (reference sequence). The CDR3 runs to 16 residues. Trimming stripped 6 bases from V and 0 bases from J, with 14 bases between. The DNA for the CDR3 is TGTGCCAGCAGCGAGGGGGTTTCACCAACTAATGAAAAACTGTTTTTT. This gives the protein CASSEGVSPTNEKLFF.

This clone was seen only a few times. The chain recombines TRBV2 with TRBJ1-2; 8 positions agree with TRBD1. V lost 3 bases, J lost 8 bases, and 8 bases stayed unmatched. The CDR3 covers 14 residues. Per germline, CDR1 SNHLY and CDR2 FYNNEI. The CDR3 DNA sequence: TGTGCCAGCAGTGAGGACAGGGTATTAGGAGGCTACACCTTC. It translates to CASSEDRVLGGYTF.

The CDR3, as DNA: TGTGCCAGCAGTTTATCCCTGTCTAGCGGACGACAAGAGACCCAGTACTTC. It translates to CASSLSLSSGRQETQYF. The chain combines TRBV28 with TRBJ2-5; 7 nucleotides align to TRBD2. Trimming took 1 base from V and 2 from J; bases not matched to a gene: 10. This CDR3 has 17 amino acids. Germline assignment: CDR1 MDHEN and CDR2 SYDVKM.